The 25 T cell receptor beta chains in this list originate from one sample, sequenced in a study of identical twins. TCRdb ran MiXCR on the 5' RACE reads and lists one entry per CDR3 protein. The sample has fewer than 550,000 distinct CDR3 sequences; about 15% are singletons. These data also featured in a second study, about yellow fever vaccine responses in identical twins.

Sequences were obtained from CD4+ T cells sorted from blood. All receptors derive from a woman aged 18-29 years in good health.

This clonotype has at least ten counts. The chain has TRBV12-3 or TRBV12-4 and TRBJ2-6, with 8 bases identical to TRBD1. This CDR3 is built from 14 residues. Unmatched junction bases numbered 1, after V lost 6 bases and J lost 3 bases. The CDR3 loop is CASRGQVGANVLTF. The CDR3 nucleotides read TGTGCCAGCAGGGGACAGGTTGGGGCCAACGTCCTGACTTTC.

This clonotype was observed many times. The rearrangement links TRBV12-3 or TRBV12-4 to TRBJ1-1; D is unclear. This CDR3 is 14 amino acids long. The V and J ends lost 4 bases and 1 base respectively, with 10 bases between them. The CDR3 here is CASSSFGGNTEAFF. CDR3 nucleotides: TGTGCCAGCAGTTCCTTTGGCGGGAACACTGAAGCTTTCTTT.

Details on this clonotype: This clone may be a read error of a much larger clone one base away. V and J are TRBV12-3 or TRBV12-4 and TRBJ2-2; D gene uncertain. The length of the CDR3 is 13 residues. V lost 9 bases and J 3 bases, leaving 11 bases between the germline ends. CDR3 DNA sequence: TGTGCCAGTGGAGTGTCCCACACCGGGGAGCTGTTTTTT. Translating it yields CASGVSHTGELFF.

CDR3 in amino acids: CASSQGVSGETQYF. The CDR3 coding sequence is TGTGCCAGCAGCCAAGGGGTTAGCGGGGAGACCCAGTACTTC. V and J are TRBV3-1 and TRBJ2-5; the match to TRBD2 covers 7 bases. CDR1 is LGHDT, CDR2 YNNKEL, per germline (reference sequence). V was clipped by 1 base and J by 5 bases; unmatched bases: 4. CDR3 length equals 14 residues.

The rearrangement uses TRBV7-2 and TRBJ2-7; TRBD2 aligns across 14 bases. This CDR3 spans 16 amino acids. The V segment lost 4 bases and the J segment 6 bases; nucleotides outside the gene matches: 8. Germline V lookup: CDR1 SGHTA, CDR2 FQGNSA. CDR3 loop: CASSSPGTSGRIEQYF. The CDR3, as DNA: TGTGCCAGCAGCTCGCCCGGGACTAGCGGGAGAATCGAGCAGTACTTC.

CDR3 region: CASSLWTGGPWNYGYTF. Written as DNA, the CDR3 is TGTGCCAGCAGTCTTTGGACAGGGGGCCCGTGGAACTATGGCTACACCTTC. The rearrangement uses TRBV28 and TRBJ1-2; 11 bases align to TRBD1. There are 17 residues in the CDR3. Germline trimming cut 5 bases from V and 2 bases from J; bases unmatched to any gene: 10. Germline-derived CDR1 and CDR2 are MDHEN and SYDVKM.

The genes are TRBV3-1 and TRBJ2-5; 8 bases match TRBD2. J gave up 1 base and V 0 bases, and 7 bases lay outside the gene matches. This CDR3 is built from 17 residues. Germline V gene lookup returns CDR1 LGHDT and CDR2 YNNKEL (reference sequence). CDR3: CASSQDKLAASQETQYF. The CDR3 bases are TGTGCCAGCAGCCAAGATAAACTAGCGGCATCCCAAGAGACCCAGTACTTC.

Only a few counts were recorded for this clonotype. The CDR3 region is CASSKPPNQPQHF. The DNA of the CDR3 is TGTGCCAGCAGCAAACCCCCGAATCAGCCCCAGCATTTT. The V and J genes are TRBV28 and TRBJ1-5; D ambiguous. The V end was cut by 6 bases, the J end by 4 bases, with 10 bases between. This CDR3 spans 13 amino acids. The germline V gene has CDR1 MDHEN and CDR2 SYDVKM.

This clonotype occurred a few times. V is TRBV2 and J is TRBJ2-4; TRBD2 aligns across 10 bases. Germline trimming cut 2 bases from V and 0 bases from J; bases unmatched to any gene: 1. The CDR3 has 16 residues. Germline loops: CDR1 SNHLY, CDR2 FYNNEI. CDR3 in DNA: TGTGCCAGCAGTGAACTAGCGGGGGTAGCCAAAAACATTCAGTACTTC. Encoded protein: CASSELAGVAKNIQYF.

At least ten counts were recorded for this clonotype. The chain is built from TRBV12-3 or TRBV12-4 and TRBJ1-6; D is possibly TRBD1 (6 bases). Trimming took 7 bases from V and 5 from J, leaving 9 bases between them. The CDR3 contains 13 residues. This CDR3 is CASKSGDNSPLHF. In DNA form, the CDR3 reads TGTGCCAGCAAATCAGGGGATAATTCACCCCTCCACTTT.

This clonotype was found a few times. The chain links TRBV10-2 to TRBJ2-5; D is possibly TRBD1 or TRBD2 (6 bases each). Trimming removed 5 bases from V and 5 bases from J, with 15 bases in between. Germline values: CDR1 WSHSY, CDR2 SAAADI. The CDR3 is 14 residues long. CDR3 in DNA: TGCGCCAGCAGTACACAGGGTAGCGGTGAGACCCAGTACTTC. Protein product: CASSTQGSGETQYF.

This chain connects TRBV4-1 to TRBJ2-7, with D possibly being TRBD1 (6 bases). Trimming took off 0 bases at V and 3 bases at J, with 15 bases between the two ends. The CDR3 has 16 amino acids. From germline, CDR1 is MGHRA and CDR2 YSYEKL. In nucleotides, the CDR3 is TGCGCCAGCAGCCAAGAGGTACAGGGCACAAACTACGAGCAGTACTTC. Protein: CASSQEVQGTNYEQYF.

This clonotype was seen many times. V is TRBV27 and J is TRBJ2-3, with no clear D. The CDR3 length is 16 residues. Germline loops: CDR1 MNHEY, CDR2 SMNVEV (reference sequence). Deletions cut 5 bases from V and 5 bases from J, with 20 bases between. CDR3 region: CASSRAGISPGDTQYF. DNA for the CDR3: TGTGCCAGCAGTCGGGCAGGCATCTCCCCAGGAGATACGCAGTATTTT.

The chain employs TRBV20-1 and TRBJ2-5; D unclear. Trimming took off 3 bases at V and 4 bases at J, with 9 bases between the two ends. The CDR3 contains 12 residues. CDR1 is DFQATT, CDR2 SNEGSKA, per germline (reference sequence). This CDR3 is CSAREMGETQYF. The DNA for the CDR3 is TGCAGTGCTAGGGAAATGGGAGAGACCCAGTACTTC.

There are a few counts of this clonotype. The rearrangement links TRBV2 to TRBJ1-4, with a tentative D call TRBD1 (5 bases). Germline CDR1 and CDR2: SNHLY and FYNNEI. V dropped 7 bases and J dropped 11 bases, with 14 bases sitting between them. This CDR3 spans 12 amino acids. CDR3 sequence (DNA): TGTGCCAGCAAGGAGGAGGGGACGAAACTGTTTTTT. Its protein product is CASKEEGTKLFF.

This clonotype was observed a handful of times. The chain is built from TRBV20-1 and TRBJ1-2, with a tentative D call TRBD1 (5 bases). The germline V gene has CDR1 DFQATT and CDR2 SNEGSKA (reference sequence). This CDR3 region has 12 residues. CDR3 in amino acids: CTLQDTNYGYTF. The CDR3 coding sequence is TGCACCCTACAGGACACTAACTATGGCTACACCTTC.

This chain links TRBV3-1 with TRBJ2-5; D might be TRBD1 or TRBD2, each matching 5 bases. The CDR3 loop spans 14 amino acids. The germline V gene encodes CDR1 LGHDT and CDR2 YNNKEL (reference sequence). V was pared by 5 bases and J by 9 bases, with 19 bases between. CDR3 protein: CASSGTDPGWSQYF. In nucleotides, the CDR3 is TGTGCCAGCAGCGGGACGGACCCTGGGTGGTCCCAGTACTTC.

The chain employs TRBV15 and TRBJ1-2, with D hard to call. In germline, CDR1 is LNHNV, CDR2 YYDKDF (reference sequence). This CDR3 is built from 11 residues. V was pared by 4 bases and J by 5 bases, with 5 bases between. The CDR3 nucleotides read TGTGCCACCAGCAAAGATTATGGCTACACCTTC. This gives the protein CATSKDYGYTF. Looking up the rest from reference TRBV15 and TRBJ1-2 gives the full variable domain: DAMVIQNPRYQVTQFGKPVTLSCSQTLNHNVMYWYQQKSSQAPKLLFHYYDKDFNNEADTPDNFQSRRPNTSFCFLDIRSPGLGDTAMYLCATSKDYGYTFGSGTRLTVV.

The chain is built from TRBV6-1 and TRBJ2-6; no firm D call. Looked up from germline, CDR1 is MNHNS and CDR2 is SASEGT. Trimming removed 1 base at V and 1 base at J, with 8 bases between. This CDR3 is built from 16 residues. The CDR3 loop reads CASSEVFASGANVLTF. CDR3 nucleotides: TGTGCCAGCAGTGAAGTGTTCGCGTCTGGGGCCAACGTCCTGACTTTC.

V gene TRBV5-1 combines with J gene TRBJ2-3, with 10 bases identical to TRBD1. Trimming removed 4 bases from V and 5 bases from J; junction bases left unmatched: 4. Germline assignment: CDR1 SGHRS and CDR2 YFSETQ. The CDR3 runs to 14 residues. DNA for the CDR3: TGCGCCAGCAGCGCGGGACAGGGGATAGATACGCAGTATTTT. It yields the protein CASSAGQGIDTQYF. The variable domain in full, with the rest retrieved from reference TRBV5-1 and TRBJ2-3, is KAGVTQTPRYLIKTRGQQVTLSCSPISGHRSVSWYQQTPGQGLQFLFEYFSETQRNKGNFPGRFSGRQFSNSRSEMNVSTLELGDSALYLCASSAGQGIDTQYFGPGTRLTVL.

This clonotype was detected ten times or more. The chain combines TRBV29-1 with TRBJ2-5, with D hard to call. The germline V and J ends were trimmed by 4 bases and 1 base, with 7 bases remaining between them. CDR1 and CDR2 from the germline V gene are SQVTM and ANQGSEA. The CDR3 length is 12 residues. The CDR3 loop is CSVAPGQETQYF. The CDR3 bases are TGCAGCGTTGCCCCGGGCCAAGAGACCCAGTACTTC.

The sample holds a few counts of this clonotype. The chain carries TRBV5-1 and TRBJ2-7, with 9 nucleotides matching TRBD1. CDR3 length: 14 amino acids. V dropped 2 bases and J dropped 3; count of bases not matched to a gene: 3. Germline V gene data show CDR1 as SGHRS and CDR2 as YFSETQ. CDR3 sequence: CASSFRTGDYEQYF. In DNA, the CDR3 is TGCGCCAGCAGCTTCCGGACAGGGGACTACGAGCAGTACTTC.

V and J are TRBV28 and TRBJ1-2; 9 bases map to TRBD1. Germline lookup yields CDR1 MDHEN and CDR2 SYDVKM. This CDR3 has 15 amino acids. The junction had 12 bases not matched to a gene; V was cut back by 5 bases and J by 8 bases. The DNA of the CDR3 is TGTGCCAGCAGTCTCCCCCCCGGGACAGGGTACGGCTACACCTTC. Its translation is CASSLPPGTGYGYTF.

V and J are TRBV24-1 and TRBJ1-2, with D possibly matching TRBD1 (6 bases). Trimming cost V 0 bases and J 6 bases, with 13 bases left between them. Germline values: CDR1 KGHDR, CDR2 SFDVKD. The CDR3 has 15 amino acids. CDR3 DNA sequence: TGTGCCACCAGTGATTTGCCCGGGGGCGCGGATGGCTACACCTTC. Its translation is CATSDLPGGADGYTF.

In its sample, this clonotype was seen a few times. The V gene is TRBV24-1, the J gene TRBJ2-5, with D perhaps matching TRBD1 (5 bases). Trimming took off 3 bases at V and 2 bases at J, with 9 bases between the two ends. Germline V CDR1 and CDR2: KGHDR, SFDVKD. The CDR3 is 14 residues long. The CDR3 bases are TGTGCCACCAGTGATCCGGACAATCAAGAGACCCAGTACTTC. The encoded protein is CATSDPDNQETQYF.